What follows is one TCR beta chain and its context. The antigen this receptor binds is unknown. Base qualities are missing; no much larger clone stands one base away. The donors were around 39 Caucasian individuals from Russia, aged roughly 6 to 100 years, who were systemically healthy. Each donor gave 8 to 10 milliliters of peripheral blood, drawn into EDTA-treated Vacutainer tubes. Ficoll-Paque density-gradient centrifugation was used to isolate PBMCs, with at least 7 million obtained per sample. Trizol reagent was used to extract total RNA from the PBMCs, yielding at least 5 micrograms per sample. The percentages of naive CD45RAhigh/CD27high T cells were determined by flow cytometry on a PBMC aliquot from every donor. This record belongs to a study of blood T cells in healthy people across ages (dated by TCRdb to between 2014 and 2016). Broadly, across the study: In model experiments, template switching captured about one uniquely barcoded TCR beta cDNA molecule for every two T cells. Donors were grouped into four age groups: young (average approximately 16 years), middle-aged (roughly 37), aged (62) and long-lived (around 80). To avoid experimental bias, donors of different ages were randomly spread across the sequencing lanes. To track age-related changes in TCR beta repertoire diversity, the study relied on deep sequencing normalized with unique cDNA molecular identifiers. Two additional independent replicas of 1 million unique cDNA reads from the same blood draw were analyzed for two donors (one aged 18 to 29 and one aged 80 or older). General conclusions and limits of the study: Observed TCR beta diversity correlated strongly with the percentage of naive T cells measured by flow cytometry. Conclusive comparison of naive and antigen-experienced compartments was prevented by the profiling of bulk unsorted PBMCs. Because the CMV infection status of the donors was unknown, age-related changes in expanded clonotypes may potentially have been confounded. Estimates of total diversity based on one million sequenced T cells were considered lower bounds and underestimates. Compared with the aged group, more naive CD4+ T cells, fewer expanded clones and increased TCR diversity were shown by the long-lived group, suggesting age selection. As age increased, observed TCR beta diversity per million T cells dropped in a roughly linear way, and a significant reduction was already evident by age about 40.

Counted from cysteine to phenylalanine, this CDR3 has 21 amino acids. Only the CDR3 region is kept as DNA, spanning 63 bases read in frame from base 1. Relative to germline, V is missing 6 bases and J is missing 6 bases, with 27 bases of the junction outside any gene match. The germline V gene (reference sequence) provides CDR1 DFQATT and CDR2 SNEGSKA. The library came from 5' RACE. This sample was sequenced with an Illumina HiSeq 2500. A second roughly 7 to 12 cycle PCR used a sample-barcoded 5' primer and a J-beta primer mix. Each TCR beta cDNA molecule received a unique molecular identifier from a template-switch 5' adaptor carrying 12 random nucleotides. Each sample yielded at least 3 million CDR3-containing paired-end reads. First-strand cDNA was synthesized from all RNA with the Mint cDNA synthesis kit, primed by a TRBC-specific oligonucleotide. After uracil-DNA glycosylase treatment, a first 18-cycle PCR used universal primers M1SS and BC2_uni_R on all cDNA. The paper's processing steps were these. For normalization, 1 million high-quality reads were randomly selected from each sample, with every read carrying a distinct molecular identifier. Reads sharing molecular identifiers were discarded rather than binned into consensus sequences. MiTCR, run with a Q25 quality threshold and the strictest error-elimination algorithm, handled CDR3 identification, clonotype clustering and error correction. A nonparametric unseen species model using Euler transformation provided a lower-bound estimate of total TCR beta diversity. TCRdb applied fastp at Q25 and MiXCR to the public reads, then kept only in-frame beta chains. Each entry is one CDR3 protein sequence, shown with its most common DNA and genes. The V and J calls, along with clone size, are taken from TCRdb and not from the paper's own processing. Here the sample has 800,000 or so distinct CDR3 sequences; about 42% occur a single time. The biggest ten clones account for 18% of the sample.

This TCR was sampled from a man older than 75 in good health. The sequencing input was blood. The chain is assembled from TRBV20-1 and TRBJ2-1; 12 bases in the junction line up with TRBD1. CDR3 region: CSAPGQGARVAASRSCNEQFF. The nucleotide sequence is TGCAGTGCCCCGGGACAGGGGGCGAGAGTAGCGGCCTCCCGAAGCTGCAATGAGCAGTTCTTC.